This T cell receptor (beta chain) was observed in a study of beta chain features in type 1 diabetes. Since all of the isolated RNA was reverse transcribed, expressed TCRB transcripts were what got sequenced. TCRdb keeps only in-frame clones here, not all; method: immunoSEQ multiplex PCR. Of some 240,000 clones listed, about a tenth were seen once; the top ten hold 1% to 1.5%. CDR3 length equals 11 residues. Germline V lookup: CDR1 DFQATT, CDR2 SNEGSKA (reference sequence). Deletions cut 6 bases from V and 3 bases from J, with 9 bases between. The material sequenced was central memory CD4+ T cells from blood. This sequence joins TRBV20-1 and TRBJ2-7; D is perhaps TRBD2 (5 bases). This TCR derives from a man aged 18 to 29 in good health. The CDR3 is CSALRDYEQYF. The CDR3 bases are TGCAGTGCGCTCCGGGACTACGAGCAGTACTTC.